The 19 T cell receptor beta chains given below trace back to one sample, sequenced in a study of T-cell memory formation after mild COVID-19. Each CDR3 protein gets one entry after TCRdb re-called the 5' RACE reads with MiXCR. The repertoire includes more than 200,000 distinct CDR3 sequences, about a sixth of them detected once, and approximately 3.6% sits in the top ten. Sequencing used PBMCs or a T cell subset sorted from them (not recorded which). The origin of the receptors is a man aged 18 to 30 who had mild COVID-19 (a few samples of this study predate the infection). Cell type and time point are not known.

J is TRBJ1-5 and V is TRBV2, with D unresolved. V was clipped by 3 bases and J by 6 bases, with 12 bases between them. Germline CDR1 SNHLY, CDR2 FYNNEI. This CDR3 region has 14 residues. CDR3 sequence reads: CASSDSGDGQPQHF. The DNA of the CDR3 is TGTGCCAGCAGTGATTCCGGGGATGGTCAGCCCCAGCATTTT.

CDR3 nucleotide sequence: TGCGCCAGCGGCCTAGGAGTGGAGAACACTGAAGCTTTCTTT. This sequence encodes CASGLGVENTEAFF. The V and J genes are TRBV4-3 and TRBJ1-1; D is ambiguous. The CDR3 runs to 14 residues. V lost 8 bases, J lost 1 base, and 14 bases lay in between. Germline CDR1 and CDR2: LGHNA and YSLEER.

The chain recombines TRBV28 with TRBJ2-5; D may correspond to TRBD1 or TRBD2 (5 bases each). CDR1 MDHEN and CDR2 SYDVKM come from the germline V gene. Trimming took off 2 bases at V and 2 bases at J, with 15 bases between the two ends. This CDR3 comprises 16 residues. The CDR3 sequence: CASSLQGRGKQETQYF. The CDR3 DNA sequence: TGTGCCAGCAGTTTACAGGGACGGGGAAAACAAGAGACCCAGTACTTC.

This clonotype was picked up a small number of times. The genes are TRBV20-1 and TRBJ2-7; maybe TRBD2 (6 bases). The germline V and J ends were trimmed by 0 bases and 2 bases, with 14 bases remaining between them. The V gene's germline CDR1 is DFQATT and CDR2 SNEGSKA (reference sequence). The CDR3 has 15 amino acids. CDR3 in DNA: TGCAGTGCTAGAGATGGGGGGTTGACCCCCTACGAGCAGTACGTC. Translating it yields CSARDGGLTPYEQYV.

This clonotype was seen more than once but under ten times. The rearrangement uses TRBV5-1 and TRBJ2-1; perhaps TRBD2 as D (5 bases). Per germline, CDR1 SGHRS and CDR2 YFSETQ. The CDR3 is 15 residues long. V was clipped by 4 bases and J by 8 bases, with 19 bases between them. Here the CDR3 DNA reads TGCGCCAGCAGCGTGGGTGACCGGGGAGTGGATGAGCAGTTCTTC. Protein sequence: CASSVGDRGVDEQFF.

This chain connects TRBV20-1 to TRBJ2-1; 8 nucleotides line up with TRBD1. After removal of 2 bases from V and 8 bases from J, the junction contained 8 bases not matched to a gene. The CDR3 has 14 amino acids. Germline values: CDR1 DFQATT, CDR2 SNEGSKA (reference sequence). In DNA, the CDR3 is TGCAGTGCTAGAAGGTCAGGGGGCGCGGATGAGCAGTTCTTC. The encoded protein is CSARRSGGADEQFF.

The chain joins TRBV28 to TRBJ2-7, with a tentative D call TRBD2 (6 bases). Germline V CDR1 and CDR2: MDHEN, SYDVKM. Deletions cut 3 bases from V and 0 bases from J, with 15 bases between. CDR3 length equals 16 residues. CDR3 amino acids: CASSLSSMGGSYEQYV. CDR3 sequence (DNA): TGTGCCAGCAGTTTGTCTTCTATGGGGGGCTCCTACGAGCAGTACGTC.

V and J are TRBV5-1 and TRBJ1-2; 7 bases map to TRBD1. Per germline, CDR1 SGHRS and CDR2 YFSETQ. This CDR3 has 14 amino acids. After removal of 4 bases from V and 2 bases from J, the junction contained 5 bases not matched to a gene. In nucleotides, the CDR3 is TGCGCCAGCAGCCGCGGACAGGAGAACTATGGCTACACCTTC. This sequence encodes CASSRGQENYGYTF.

This clonotype was detected only a few times. This chain connects TRBV19 to TRBJ2-7, with D perhaps given as TRBD1 or TRBD2 (5 bases each). CDR3 length: 13 amino acids. Germline CDR1 is LNHDA and CDR2 is SQIVND (reference sequence). With 5 bases removed from V and 0 bases from J, the gap between germline ends came to 8 bases. Here the CDR3 reads CASSWGSSYEQYF. Here the CDR3 DNA reads TGTGCCAGTAGTTGGGGGAGCTCCTACGAGCAGTACTTC.

The chain joins TRBV7-2 to TRBJ2-1, with D unresolved. This CDR3 region has 16 residues. Per germline, CDR1 SGHTA and CDR2 FQGNSA. V was cut by 7 bases and J by 3 bases, with 19 bases left in between. CDR3 in amino acids: CASTDVSARNYNEQFF. The CDR3 bases are TGTGCCAGCACCGACGTCTCGGCCAGAAACTACAATGAGCAGTTCTTC. Full variable domain (rest looked up from reference TRBV7-2 and TRBJ2-1): GAGVSQSPSNKVTEKGKDVELRCDPISGHTALYWYRQSLGQGLEFLIYFQGNSAPDKSGLPSDRFSAERTGGSVSTLTIQRTQQEDSAVYLCASTDVSARNYNEQFFGPGTRLTVL.

The sample holds a few counts of this clonotype. The rearrangement links TRBV24-1 to TRBJ2-1; D remains unclear. Trimming left V 4 bases short and J 5 bases short, with 8 bases between. Germline CDR1 and CDR2: KGHDR and SFDVKD. This CDR3 spans 13 amino acids. CDR3 in DNA: TGTGCCACCAGTGACCAACCCCACAATGAGCAGTTCTTC. Its translation: CATSDQPHNEQFF.

V usage is TRBV6-4 and J usage is TRBJ2-7, with 10 bases that match TRBD2. Per the germline V gene, CDR1 is MRHNA and CDR2 is SNTAGT. Germline trimming cut 0 bases from V and 11 bases from J; bases unmatched to any gene: 4. The CDR3 has 13 amino acids. The CDR3 here is CASSDSLAGVKYF. The CDR3 bases are TGTGCCAGCAGTGACTCGCTAGCGGGGGTGAAGTACTTC.

This clonotype was counted between two and nine times. The chain carries TRBV7-9 and TRBJ1-2; 7 bases line up with TRBD1. The CDR3 loop spans 13 amino acids. V gave up 3 bases and J gave up 7 bases; unmatched junction bases: 5. Germline V gene data show CDR1 as SEHNR and CDR2 as FQNEAQ (reference sequence). The CDR3 protein is CASSLETGSGYTF. DNA for the CDR3: TGTGCCAGCAGCTTGGAGACAGGGAGTGGCTACACCTTC.

This rearrangement joins TRBV6-4 to TRBJ2-3; 7 bases fit TRBD2. Looked up from germline, CDR1 is MRHNA and CDR2 is SNTAGT. Trimming at V came to 6 bases and at J to 2 bases, leaving 2 bases not matched to a gene. The CDR3 extends over 13 amino acids. Here the CDR3 reads CASSGGNTDTQYF. The CDR3 nucleotides read TGTGCCAGCAGCGGGGGGAACACAGATACGCAGTATTTT.

The chain couples TRBV28 to TRBJ1-2; D is uncertain. With 6 bases removed from V and 2 bases from J, the gap between germline ends came to 10 bases. This CDR3 is built from 13 residues. Germline V gene data show CDR1 as MDHEN and CDR2 as SYDVKM. The CDR3 DNA is TGTGCCAGCAGCTGGAATAGCAACTATGGCTACACCTTC. It codes for CASSWNSNYGYTF.

In this sample, this clonotype turned up many times. V usage is TRBV27 and J usage is TRBJ1-6, with 11 bases that match TRBD1. The ends lost 5 bases at V and 10 bases at J; junction bases unmatched: 13. This CDR3 region has 17 residues. Germline CDR1 reads MNHEY; CDR2 reads SMNVEV (reference sequence). The CDR3 loop is CASSPDRGRGGLSPLHF. CDR3 sequence (DNA): TGTGCCAGCAGTCCGGACAGGGGGCGCGGAGGCTTGTCACCCCTCCACTTT.

This clonotype has only a few counts. V usage is TRBV6-2 or TRBV6-3 and J usage is TRBJ2-5; no reliable D call. V shed 6 bases and J shed 5 bases, with 13 bases lying between them. The germline gives CDR1 MNHEY, CDR2 SVGEGT. The CDR3 extends over 13 amino acids. The CDR3 loop reads CASRSPRWETQYF. DNA for the CDR3: TGTGCCAGCAGATCTCCACGGTGGGAGACCCAGTACTTC.

The CDR3 DNA is TGCGCCAGCAGCCAAGGGAGGCAGGGTGTCTACGAGCAGTACGTC. Its protein is CASSQGRQGVYEQYV. The chain combines TRBV4-3 with TRBJ2-7; D is perhaps TRBD1 or TRBD2 (5 bases each). The CDR3 is made up of 15 amino acids. Trimming left V 1 base short and J 3 bases short, with 13 bases between. Germline assignment: CDR1 LGHNA and CDR2 YSLEER.

A few counts support this clonotype. The chain couples TRBV11-3 to TRBJ2-1, with D unresolved. CDR1 SGHNT and CDR2 YENEEA come from the germline V gene. This CDR3 has 13 amino acids. The ends were cut back, 5 bases at V and 9 bases at J, with 14 bases in the middle. The CDR3 DNA is TGTGCCAGCAGCCCCAGGTCGGCCAGTGAGCAGTTCTTC. Translating gives CASSPRSASEQFF. The variable domain in full, completed from reference TRBV11-3 and TRBJ2-1, reads EAGVVQSPRYKIIEKKQPVAFWCNPISGHNTLYWYLQNLGQGPELLIRYENEEAVDDSQLPKDRFSAERLKGVDSTLKIQPAELGDSAVYLCASSPRSASEQFFGPGTRLTVL.